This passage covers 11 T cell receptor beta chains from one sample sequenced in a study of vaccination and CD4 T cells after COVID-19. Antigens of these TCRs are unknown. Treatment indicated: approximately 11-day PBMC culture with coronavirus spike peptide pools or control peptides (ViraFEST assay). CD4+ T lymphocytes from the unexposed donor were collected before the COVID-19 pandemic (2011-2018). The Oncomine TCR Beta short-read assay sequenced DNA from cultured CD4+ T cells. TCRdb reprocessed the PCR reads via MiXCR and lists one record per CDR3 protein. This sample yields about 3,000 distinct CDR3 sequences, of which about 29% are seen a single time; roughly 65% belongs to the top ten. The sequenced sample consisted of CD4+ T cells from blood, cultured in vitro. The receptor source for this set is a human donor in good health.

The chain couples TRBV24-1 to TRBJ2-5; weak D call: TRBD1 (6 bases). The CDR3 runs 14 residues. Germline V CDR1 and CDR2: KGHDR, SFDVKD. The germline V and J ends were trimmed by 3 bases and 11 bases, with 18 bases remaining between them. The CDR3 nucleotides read TGTGCCACCAGTGATCAGTCCCGGGACACGGTTCAGTACTTC. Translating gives CATSDQSRDTVQYF.

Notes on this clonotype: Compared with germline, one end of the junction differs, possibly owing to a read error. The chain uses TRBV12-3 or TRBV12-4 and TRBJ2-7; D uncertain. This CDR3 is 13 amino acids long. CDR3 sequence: CASSWASSYEQCF. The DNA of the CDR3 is TGTGCCAGCAGTTGGGCCAGCTCCTACGAGCAGTGCTTC.

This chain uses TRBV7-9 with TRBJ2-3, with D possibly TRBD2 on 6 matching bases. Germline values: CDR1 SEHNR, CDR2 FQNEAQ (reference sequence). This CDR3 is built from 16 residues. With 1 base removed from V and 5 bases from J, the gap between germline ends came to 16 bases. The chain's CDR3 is CASSLVGGSRRDTQYF. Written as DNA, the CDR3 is TGTGCCAGCAGCTTAGTTGGAGGGAGTCGGAGAGATACGCAGTATTTT.

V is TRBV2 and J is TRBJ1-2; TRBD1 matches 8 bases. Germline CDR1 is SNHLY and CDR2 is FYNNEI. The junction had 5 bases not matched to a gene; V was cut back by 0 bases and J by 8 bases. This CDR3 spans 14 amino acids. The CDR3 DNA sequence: TGTGCCAGCAGTGAAGCACCAGGGGGCAGGGGCTACACCTTC. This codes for CASSEAPGGRGYTF. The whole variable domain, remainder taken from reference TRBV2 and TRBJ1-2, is EPEVTQTPSHQVTQMGQEVILRCVPISNHLYFYWYRQILGQKVEFLVSFYNNEISEKSEIFDDQFSVERPDGSNFTLKIRSTKLEDSAMYFCASSEAPGGRGYTFGSGTRLTVV.

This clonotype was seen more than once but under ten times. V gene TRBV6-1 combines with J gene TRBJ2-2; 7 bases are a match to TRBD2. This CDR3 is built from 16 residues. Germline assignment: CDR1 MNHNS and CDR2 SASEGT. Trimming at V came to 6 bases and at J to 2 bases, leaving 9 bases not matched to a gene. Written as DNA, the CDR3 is TGTGCCAGCAGCCGGAGACTAGCCCTTAACACCGGGGAGCTGTTTTTT. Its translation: CASSRRLALNTGELFF.

The CDR3 sequence is CASSEALQMGEQFF. The DNA of the CDR3 is TGTGCCAGCAGTGAAGCGCTTCAAATGGGTGAGCAGTTCTTC. The chain joins TRBV2 to TRBJ2-1; D is unresolved. V lost 0 bases and J 9 bases, leaving 12 bases between the germline ends. This CDR3 comprises 14 residues. Germline CDR1 reads SNHLY; CDR2 reads FYNNEI.

The CDR3 loop is CASSYSEGDVNEKLFF. For the CDR3, the DNA is TGTGCCAGCAGTTACTCAGAGGGCGACGTTAATGAAAAACTGTTTTTT. The rearrangement uses TRBV6-2 or TRBV6-3 and TRBJ1-4; no definite D call. Trimming removed 0 bases at V and 4 bases at J, with 12 bases between. The germline gives CDR1 MNHEY, CDR2 SVGEGT. CDR3 size: 16 residues.

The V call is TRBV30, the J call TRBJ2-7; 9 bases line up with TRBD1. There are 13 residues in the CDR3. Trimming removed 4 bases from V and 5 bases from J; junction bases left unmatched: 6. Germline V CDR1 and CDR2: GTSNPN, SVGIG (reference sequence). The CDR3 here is CAWNGQGSHEQYF. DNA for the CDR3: TGTGCCTGGAATGGACAGGGGTCTCACGAGCAGTACTTC.

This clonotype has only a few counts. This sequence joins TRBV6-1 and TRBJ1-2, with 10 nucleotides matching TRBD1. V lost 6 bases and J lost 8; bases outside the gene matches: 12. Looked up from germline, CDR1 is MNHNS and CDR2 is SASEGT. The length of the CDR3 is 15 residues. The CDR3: CASRRPDRGRGGYTF. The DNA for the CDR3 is TGTGCCAGCAGACGACCTGACAGGGGGCGAGGAGGCTACACCTTC.

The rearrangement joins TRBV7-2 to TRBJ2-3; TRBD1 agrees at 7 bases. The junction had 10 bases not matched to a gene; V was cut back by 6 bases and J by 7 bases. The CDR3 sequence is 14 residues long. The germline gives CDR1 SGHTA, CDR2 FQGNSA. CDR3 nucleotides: TGTGCCAGCAGTCGGGACAGTTTGGCGAATACGCAGTATTTT. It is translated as CASSRDSLANTQYF.

DNA for the CDR3: TGTGCCAGCAGTGACCGTCGGCGGATCTCCTACAATGAGCAGTTCTTC. Residues: CASSDRRRISYNEQFF. The V call is TRBV2, the J call TRBJ2-1; D is undetermined. Looked up from germline, CDR1 is SNHLY and CDR2 is FYNNEI. The CDR3 contains 16 residues. V shed 3 bases and J shed 0 bases, with 12 bases lying between them.